This T cell receptor beta chain was documented in a study of cytomegalovirus exposure and HLA in healthy donors. Amplification used 60 Vbeta primers and 13 Jbeta primers. The table came from immunoSEQ multiplex PCR; TCRdb's copy has only in-frame clones and leaves some out. The sample yields about 130,000 clones, 81% seen once. CDR3 length: 17 amino acids. With 6 bases removed from V and 2 bases from J, the gap between germline ends came to 22 bases. Per the germline V gene, CDR1 is SEHNR and CDR2 is FQNEAQ (reference sequence). The receptor's source is a man between 18 and 29 years old in good health and CMV-seronegative. Input material: PBMCs. The chain links TRBV7-9 to TRBJ2-5; possible D gene TRBD1, 6 bases. The CDR3 loop reads CASSSTRGSLLQETQYF. The CDR3 bases are TGTGCCAGCAGTTCAACCAGGGGATCCTTACTTCAAGAGACCCAGTACTTC.